Below are 5 T cell receptor beta chains sequenced from a single sample in a study of metastatic and nonmetastatic thyroid tumors. TCRdb re-called the PCR reads through MiXCR. The sample consists of approximately 13,000 clones, 20% to 25% of them appearing once. Not a single patient had been given any form of treatment at any point before undergoing thyroid surgery. The specimen was blood. The receptors here all came from a male donor with papillary thyroid cancer or a benign thyroid nodule (not recorded which). Some clones in this sample may be carry-over from other donors' samples.

The chain employs TRBV28 and TRBJ2-1, with 7 bases fitting TRBD1. V trimming: 6 bases; J trimming: 10 bases; junction bases outside the gene matches: 15. The CDR3 loop spans 15 amino acids. CDR1 and CDR2 from the germline V gene are MDHEN and SYDVKM. For the CDR3, the DNA is TGTGCCAGCAGCATTCGGGGACAGCAATATGGCGAGCAGTTCTTC. It translates to CASSIRGQQYGEQFF.

This clone is labeled as medium-sized. This chain links TRBV28 with TRBJ2-7, with a tentative D call TRBD1 (6 bases). V shed 3 bases and J shed 0 bases, with 18 bases lying between them. The CDR3 runs 17 residues. CDR1 and CDR2 (germline): MDHEN, SYDVKM. In nucleotides, the CDR3 is TGTGCCAGCAGTTTGCAGATCCGGGACATAGTCTCCTACGAGCAGTACTTC. It is translated as CASSLQIRDIVSYEQYF.

Only a few counts were recorded for this clone. This rearrangement joins TRBV6-2 or TRBV6-3 to TRBJ2-3; D remains unclear. CDR1 MNHEY and CDR2 SVGEGT come from the germline V gene. V was pared by 4 bases and J by 5 bases, with 7 bases between. CDR3 length equals 12 residues. CDR3 DNA: TGTGCCAGCAGTTCCCTAGGAGATACGCAGTATTTT. This encodes CASSSLGDTQYF.

This chain joins TRBV28 and TRBJ2-1, with D perhaps TRBD2 (6 bases). The germline V gene encodes CDR1 MDHEN and CDR2 SYDVKM. Trimming left V 5 bases short and J 0 bases short, with 11 bases between. There are 15 residues in the CDR3. In DNA, the CDR3 is TGTGCCAGCAGTCCAGACGGGAGCTCCTACAATGAGCAGTTCTTC. It encodes CASSPDGSSYNEQFF. Together with reference TRBV28 and TRBJ2-1, the CDR3 gives the full variable domain: DVKVTQSSRYLVKRTGEKVFLECVQDMDHENMFWYRQDPGLGLRLIYFSYDVKMKEKGDIPEGYSVSREKKERFSLILESASTNQTSMYLCASSPDGSSYNEQFFGPGTRLTVL.

This chain connects TRBV20-1 to TRBJ1-3; 9 bases match TRBD1. CDR1 and CDR2 from the germline V gene are DFQATT and SNEGSKA (reference sequence). CDR3 length equals 15 residues. Unmatched junction bases numbered 5, after V lost 5 bases and J lost 0 bases. For the CDR3, the DNA is TGCAGTGCTGAAACAGGGGGCCCCTCTGGAAACACCATATATTTT. It specifies CSAETGGPSGNTIYF.